Below, 4 T cell receptor beta chains from the same sample are listed, as sequenced in a study of blood T cells in healthy people across ages. Using a J-beta primer mix together with a sample-barcoded 5' primer, a second PCR was run for about 7 to 12 cycles. TCRdb re-called the 5' RACE reads with MiXCR, one entry per CDR3 protein. The sample has 1.5 million to 2 million distinct CDR3 sequences, roughly 32% seen once. The source material was blood. The receptors derive from a woman in her 30s in good health.

Here the CDR3 reads CATEPTGGYEQYF. The CDR3 DNA follows: TGTGCCACAGAACCGACAGGGGGATACGAGCAGTACTTC. This sequence joins TRBV28 and TRBJ2-7; 9 bases line up with TRBD1. The CDR3 is made up of 13 amino acids. Germline CDR1 is MDHEN and CDR2 is SYDVKM. V shed 10 bases and J 4 bases; nucleotides not matched to a gene: 8.

This clonotype occurred a few times. J is TRBJ1-2 and V is TRBV10-3; possibly TRBD1 for D (5 bases). In germline, CDR1 is ENHRY, CDR2 SYGVKD. The length of the CDR3 is 15 residues. V lost 10 bases and J 0 bases, leaving 18 bases between the germline ends. The CDR3 DNA is TGTGCCACCGGGGGAAACAGTCTTTCTAACTATGGCTACACCTTC. Amino acids: CATGGNSLSNYGYTF.

This clonotype was counted only a few times. The V and J genes are TRBV28 and TRBJ2-1, with 7 bases aligning to TRBD2. V trimming: 5 bases; J trimming: 0 bases; junction bases outside the gene matches: 28. This CDR3 is 23 amino acids long. Germline-derived CDR1 and CDR2 are MDHEN and SYDVKM. DNA for the CDR3: TGTGCCAGCAGTCCCTTTAAGTCTAGCGGCAGGAGGGGCTCCAGGAGCTCCTACAATGAGCAGTTCTTC. This gives the protein CASSPFKSSGRRGSRSSYNEQFF. The variable domain in full, with the rest retrieved from reference TRBV28 and TRBJ2-1, is DVKVTQSSRYLVKRTGEKVFLECVQDMDHENMFWYRQDPGLGLRLIYFSYDVKMKEKGDIPEGYSVSREKKERFSLILESASTNQTSMYLCASSPFKSSGRRGSRSSYNEQFFGPGTRLTVL.

This clonotype was detected only once. This rearrangement joins TRBV7-8 to TRBJ2-4, with D perhaps being TRBD1 or TRBD2 (5 bases each). The V and J ends lost 5 bases and 0 bases respectively, with 11 bases between them. The CDR3 consists of 15 residues. Germline loops: CDR1 SGHVS, CDR2 FQNEAQ. CDR3 region: CASSPLGVAKNIQYF. The CDR3 DNA follows: TGTGCCAGCAGCCCCTTGGGGGTAGCCAAAAACATTCAGTACTTC.